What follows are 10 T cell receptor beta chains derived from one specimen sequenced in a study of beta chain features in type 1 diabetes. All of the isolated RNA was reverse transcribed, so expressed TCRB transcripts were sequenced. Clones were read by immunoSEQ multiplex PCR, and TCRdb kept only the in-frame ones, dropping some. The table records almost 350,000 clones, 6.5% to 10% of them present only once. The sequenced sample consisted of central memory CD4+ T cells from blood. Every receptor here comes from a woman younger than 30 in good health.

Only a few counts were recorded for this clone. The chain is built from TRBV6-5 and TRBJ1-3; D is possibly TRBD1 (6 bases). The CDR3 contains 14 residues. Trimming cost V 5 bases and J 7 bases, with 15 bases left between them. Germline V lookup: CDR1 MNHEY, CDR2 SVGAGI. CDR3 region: CASSQGRRRNTIYF. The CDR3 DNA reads TGTGCCAGCAGTCAGGGGAGGCGACGGAACACCATATATTTT.

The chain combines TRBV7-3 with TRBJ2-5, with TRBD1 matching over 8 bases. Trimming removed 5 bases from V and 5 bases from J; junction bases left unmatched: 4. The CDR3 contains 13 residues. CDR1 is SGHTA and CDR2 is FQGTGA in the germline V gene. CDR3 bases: TGTGCCAGCAGCAGGACAGGGCACGAGACCCAGTACTTC. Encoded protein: CASSRTGHETQYF.

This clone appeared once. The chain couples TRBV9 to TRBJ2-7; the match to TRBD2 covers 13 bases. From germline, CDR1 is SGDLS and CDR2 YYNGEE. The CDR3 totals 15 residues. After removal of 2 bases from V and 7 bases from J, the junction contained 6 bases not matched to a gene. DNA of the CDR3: TGTGCCAGCAGCGTCGGACTAGCGGGAGCTTGGGAGCAGTACTTC. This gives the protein CASSVGLAGAWEQYF.

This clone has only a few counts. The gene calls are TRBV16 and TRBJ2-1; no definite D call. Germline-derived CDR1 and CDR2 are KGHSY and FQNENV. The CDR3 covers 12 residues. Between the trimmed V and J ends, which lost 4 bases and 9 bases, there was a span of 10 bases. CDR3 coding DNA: TGTGCCAGCAGCCGGGATTTCGGTGAGCAGTTCTTC. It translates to CASSRDFGEQFF.

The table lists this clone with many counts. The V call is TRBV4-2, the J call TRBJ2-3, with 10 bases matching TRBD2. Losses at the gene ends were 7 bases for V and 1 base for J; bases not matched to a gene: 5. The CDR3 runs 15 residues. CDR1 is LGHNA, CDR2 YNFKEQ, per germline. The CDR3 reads CASNAGTSGTDTQYF. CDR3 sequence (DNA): TGTGCCAGCAACGCCGGGACTAGCGGCACAGATACGCAGTATTTT.

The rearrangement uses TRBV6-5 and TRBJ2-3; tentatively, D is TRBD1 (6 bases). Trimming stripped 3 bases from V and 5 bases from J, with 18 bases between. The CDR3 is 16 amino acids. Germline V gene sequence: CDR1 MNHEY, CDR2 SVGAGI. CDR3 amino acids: CASSYGRQGWGDTQYF. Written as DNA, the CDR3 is TGTGCCAGCAGTTATGGTCGCCAGGGGTGGGGAGATACGCAGTATTTT.

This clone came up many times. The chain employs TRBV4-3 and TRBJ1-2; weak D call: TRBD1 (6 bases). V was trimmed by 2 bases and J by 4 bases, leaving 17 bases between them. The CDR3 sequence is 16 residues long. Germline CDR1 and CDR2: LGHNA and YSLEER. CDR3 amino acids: CASSQQTGILVYGYTF. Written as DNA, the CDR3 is TGCGCCAGCAGCCAACAAACAGGGATACTAGTCTATGGCTACACCTTC.

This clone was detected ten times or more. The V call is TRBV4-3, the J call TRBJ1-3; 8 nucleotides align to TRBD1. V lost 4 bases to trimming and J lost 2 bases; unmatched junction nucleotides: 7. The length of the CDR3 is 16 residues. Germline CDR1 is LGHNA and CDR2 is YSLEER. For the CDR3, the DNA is TGCGCCAGCAGCCGCTCGGACAGGGCAGCTGGAAACACCATATATTTT. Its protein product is CASSRSDRAAGNTIYF.

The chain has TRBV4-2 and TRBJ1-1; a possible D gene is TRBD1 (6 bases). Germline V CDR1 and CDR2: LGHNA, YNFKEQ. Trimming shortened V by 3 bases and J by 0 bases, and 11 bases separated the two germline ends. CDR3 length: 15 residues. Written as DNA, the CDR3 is TGTGCCAGCAGCCATCTGGGGGGCCTGAACACTGAAGCTTTCTTT. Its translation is CASSHLGGLNTEAFF.

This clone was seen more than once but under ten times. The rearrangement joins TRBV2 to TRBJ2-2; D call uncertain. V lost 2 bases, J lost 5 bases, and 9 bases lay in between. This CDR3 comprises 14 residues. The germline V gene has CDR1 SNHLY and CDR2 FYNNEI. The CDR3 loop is CASSELGSTGELFF. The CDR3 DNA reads TGTGCCAGCAGTGAACTGGGTTCGACCGGGGAGCTGTTTTTT.